A single sample gave rise to the 13 T cell receptor beta chains below, sequenced in a study of metastatic and nonmetastatic thyroid tumors. With MiXCR, TCRdb called clones anew from the PCR reads. Among about 15,000 clones listed, less than 4% were seen once. No treatment of any kind had been given to any patient before thyroid surgery. The sequenced material came from tumor tissue. The receptors come from a female donor with papillary thyroid cancer or a benign thyroid nodule (not recorded which). Some clones in this sample may be carry-over from other donors' samples.

This clone was detected a few times. At one end the junction does not follow the germline gene, possibly because of a read error. The chain couples TRBV6-2 or TRBV6-3 to TRBJ2-7; 7 bases match TRBD1. CDR1 and CDR2 from the germline V gene are MNHEY and SVGEGT. The CDR3 has 14 amino acids. The CDR3 DNA reads as TGTGCCAGCATTGGTAGAGGGGGCTCCCACGAGCAGTACTTC. Translated, it gives CASIGRGGSHEQYF.

The table lists this clone with a few counts. The V and J genes are TRBV12-3 or TRBV12-4 and TRBJ2-1; 10 bases agree with TRBD2. Trimming at V came to 6 bases and at J to 5 bases, leaving 7 bases not matched to a gene. The CDR3 has 15 amino acids. The CDR3 is CASRRLAGLDNEQFF. CDR3 in DNA: TGTGCCAGCAGAAGACTAGCGGGCCTAGACAATGAGCAGTTCTTC.

The chain recombines TRBV27 with TRBJ2-3, with 7 nucleotides matching TRBD1. V shed 7 bases and J 5 bases; nucleotides not matched to a gene: 12. The CDR3 length is 15 residues. Germline V gene lookup returns CDR1 MNHEY and CDR2 SMNVEV (reference sequence). CDR3 DNA: TGTGCCAGCATCAACAGGGGCGTTTTTAAAGATACGCAGTATTTT. This sequence encodes CASINRGVFKDTQYF.

The V and J genes are TRBV12-3 or TRBV12-4 and TRBJ2-1, with 10 bases matching TRBD2. There are 15 residues in the CDR3. J gave up 7 bases and V 6 bases, and 9 bases lay outside the gene matches. CDR3 in DNA: TGTGCCAGCAGCCTAGCGGGAGCCGGGGTAAATGAGCAGTTCTTC. This encodes CASSLAGAGVNEQFF.

The chain employs TRBV3-1 and TRBJ2-1; 10 bases map to TRBD2. Germline V lookup: CDR1 LGHDT, CDR2 YNNKEL (reference sequence). V shed 4 bases and J 4 bases; nucleotides not matched to a gene: 10. The CDR3 contains 17 residues. The chain's CDR3 is CASSRPRRTSGYNEQFF. The DNA for the CDR3 is TGTGCCAGCAGCCGACCAAGGCGGACTAGCGGTTACAATGAGCAGTTCTTC.

V is TRBV6-1 and J is TRBJ2-7; possible D gene TRBD1, 6 bases. The CDR3 length is 14 residues. Trimming shortened V by 6 bases and J by 2 bases, and 14 bases separated the two germline ends. The germline V gene encodes CDR1 MNHNS and CDR2 SASEGT. In DNA form, the CDR3 reads TGTGCCAGCAGGGGACAAGAGGGACCCTACGAGCAGTACTTC. This codes for CASRGQEGPYEQYF.

This clone was picked up a small number of times. The V gene is TRBV25-1, the J gene TRBJ1-1; possible D gene TRBD1, 6 bases. Germline CDR1 is MGHDK and CDR2 is SYGVNS. This CDR3 has 12 amino acids. V was pared by 11 bases and J by 1 base, with 11 bases between. The CDR3 reads CAARGGNTEAFF. CDR3 in DNA: TGTGCCGCCAGGGGAGGGAACACTGAAGCTTTCTTT.

This clone was detected ten times or more. The chain employs TRBV6-1 and TRBJ1-2, with TRBD1 matching over 8 bases. The CDR3 has 13 residues. CDR1 is MNHNS, CDR2 SASEGT, per germline. V lost 9 bases to trimming and J lost 6 bases; unmatched junction nucleotides: 9. CDR3 in DNA: TGTGCCAGTAAGGTCCAGGGGGCGGATGGCTACACCTTC. Amino acid sequence: CASKVQGADGYTF.

The CDR3 DNA follows: TGTGCCAGCAGCGTAGGTGACACTGAAGCTTTCTTT. Amino acid sequence: CASSVGDTEAFF. This sequence joins TRBV9 and TRBJ1-1; no firm D call. V was cut by 0 bases and J by 3 bases, with 3 bases left in between. From germline, CDR1 is SGDLS and CDR2 YYNGEE. This CDR3 region has 12 residues.

This clone was seen more than once but under ten times. This chain links TRBV10-2 with TRBJ2-1; 11 bases map to TRBD2. Germline V gene sequence: CDR1 WSHSY, CDR2 SAAADI. The junction had 6 bases not matched to a gene; V was cut back by 5 bases and J by 6 bases. The CDR3 is 15 residues long. The CDR3 DNA sequence: TGCGCCAGCAGTCCTACTAGCGGGAGAATCAATGAGCAGTTCTTC. As protein: CASSPTSGRINEQFF.

Remarks on this clone: An end of the junction differs from the germline gene, which may be a read error. This CDR3 is also generated by other DNA sequences in the sample. The V call is TRBV28, the J call TRBJ2-3; D could derive from TRBD1 or TRBD2 (6 bases each). Germline assignment: CDR1 MDHEN and CDR2 SYDVKM. There are 14 residues in the CDR3. The CDR3, as DNA: TGTGCCAGTCGGGGAGGACAGCACACAGATACGCAATATTTT. This gives the protein CASRGGQHTDTQYF.

About this clone itself: Germline is not matched at one junction end, which may reflect a read error. The same CDR3 is also encoded by other DNA sequences in this sample. V gene TRBV11-3 combines with J gene TRBJ2-3, with TRBD1 matching over 8 bases. This CDR3 region has 14 residues. The germline CDR1 and CDR2 sequences are SGHNT and YENEEA. The CDR3 sequence: CASSSQGGSDTQYF. DNA of the CDR3: TGTGCCAGCAGCTCACAGGGGGGTTCAGATACACAGTATTTT.

This clone occurred a few times. The rearrangement links TRBV6-2 or TRBV6-3 to TRBJ2-1; tentatively, D is TRBD1 (7 bases). CDR3 length equals 14 residues. With 10 bases removed from V and 0 bases from J, the gap between germline ends came to 13 bases. Germline V CDR1 and CDR2: MNHEY, SVGEGT. CDR3 amino acids: CATQGGYSYNEQFF. The CDR3 DNA reads TGTGCCACTCAGGGGGGTTACTCCTACAATGAGCAGTTCTTC.